Reported below is one T cell receptor (beta chain). Its antigen is currently unknown. Time point described: cycle 4 day 1 (C4D1), after 5 to 7 weeks of nivolumab. After autologous stem cell transplantation all patients relapsed, and prior brentuximab vedotin exposure differed between cohorts. Germline V lookup: CDR1 SEHNR, CDR2 FQNEAQ (reference sequence). The CDR3 runs 16 residues. The ends lost 1 base at V and 1 base at J; junction bases unmatched: 6. The data originate from a study of PD-1 blockade in classical Hodgkin lymphoma. Repertoires were generated with immunoSEQ multiplex PCR, while TCRdb's copy carries only in-frame clones and drops some. The repertoire includes 100,000 or so clones, 75% to 95% of them detected once, and around 2.9% sits in the top ten. Study-wide results and caveats: Complete responders possessed baseline diversity comparable to newly diagnosed patients.

The chain carries TRBV7-9 and TRBJ1-2, with 7 nucleotides matching TRBD1. This specimen consisted of peripheral blood mononuclear cells (PBMCs), obtained before the fourth cycle of nivolumab. This clonotype originated in a human donor with classical Hodgkin lymphoma. CDR3 in amino acids: CASSLGDSYFNYGYTF. In DNA form, the CDR3 reads TGTGCCAGCAGCTTAGGGGACAGCTATTTTAACTATGGCTACACCTTC.